These 10 T cell receptor beta chains share one sample of origin, sequenced in a study of response to subunit inactivated influenza vaccine. A single record per CDR3 protein comes from TCRdb applying MiXCR to the RT-PCR reads. Among fewer than 350,000 distinct CDR3 sequences listed, 21% were seen once. The sample in question was PBMCs from blood, obtained around 22 months after vaccination. These receptors all stem from a man in his fifties or sixties who received an inactivated influenza vaccine.

This clonotype was recorded a few times. The chain carries TRBV20-1 and TRBJ2-3; D is possibly TRBD2 (5 bases). The CDR3 runs 15 residues. Looked up from germline, CDR1 is DFQATT and CDR2 is SNEGSKA (reference sequence). V was clipped by 3 bases and J by 0 bases, with 13 bases between them. The CDR3 DNA reads TGCAGTGCTAGTGGGTCTAGCTTTAGCACAGATACGCAGTATTTT. Translating gives CSASGSSFSTDTQYF.

V usage is TRBV18 and J usage is TRBJ1-6; no clear D. The V end lost 5 bases, the J end lost 10 bases, and 18 bases lay between the germline ends. CDR3 length: 15 residues. Germline V lookup: CDR1 KGHSH, CDR2 LQKENI. The CDR3 DNA is TGTGCCAGCTCAATCGGGATCGACCCAGGCTCACCCCTCCACTTT. Amino acids: CASSIGIDPGSPLHF.

This chain joins TRBV14 and TRBJ2-7; D is unclear. The CDR3 extends over 16 amino acids. Trimming removed 0 bases at V and 3 bases at J, with 15 bases between. Per the germline V gene, CDR1 is SGHDN and CDR2 is FVKESK. CDR3 protein: CASSQDQVGLDYEQYF. Written as DNA, the CDR3 is TGTGCCAGCAGCCAAGATCAAGTTGGGCTAGACTACGAGCAGTACTTC.

The chain combines TRBV11-2 with TRBJ2-1; D perhaps matches TRBD2 (5 bases). Germline CDR1 is SGHAT and CDR2 is FQNNGV. This CDR3 has 16 residues. Trimming stripped 0 bases from V and 1 base from J, with 10 bases between. The CDR3 loop is CASSLERRRSYNEQFF. CDR3 nucleotides: TGTGCCAGCAGCTTAGAAAGGAGGAGGTCCTACAATGAGCAGTTCTTC.

This clonotype appeared a few times. The CDR3 sequence: CASSQDPLVPYNEQFF. CDR3 DNA: TGCGCCAGCAGCCAAGATCCCCTAGTACCCTACAATGAGCAGTTCTTC. The chain uses TRBV4-3 and TRBJ2-1; D remains unclear. V was pared by 0 bases and J by 2 bases, with 11 bases between. Germline V CDR1 and CDR2: LGHNA, YSLEER. The CDR3 is 16 amino acids.

This clonotype was counted a few times. The chain employs TRBV5-1 and TRBJ1-5, with D maybe TRBD1 (6 bases). The CDR3 is 13 residues long. V was clipped by 3 bases and J by 5 bases, with 9 bases between them. Looked up from germline, CDR1 is SGHRS and CDR2 is YFSETQ. In nucleotides, the CDR3 is TGCGCCAGCAGCTCAACAGGGTATCAGCCCCAGCATTTT. It codes for CASSSTGYQPQHF.

The rearrangement uses TRBV28 and TRBJ2-1, with 11 bases lining up with TRBD2. This CDR3 has 16 residues. V lost 3 bases to trimming and J lost 6 bases; unmatched junction nucleotides: 7. Germline CDR1 and CDR2: MDHEN and SYDVKM. The CDR3 sequence is CASSFYELAGVNEQFF. Here the CDR3 DNA reads TGTGCCAGCAGTTTCTATGAACTAGCGGGAGTCAATGAGCAGTTCTTC.

The gene calls are TRBV12-3 or TRBV12-4 and TRBJ1-4, with D maybe TRBD1 (6 bases). The V end was cut by 7 bases, the J end by 10 bases, with 16 bases between. The CDR3 covers 13 residues. CDR3 sequence reads: CASNPGHRGKLFF. Written as DNA, the CDR3 is TGTGCCAGCAACCCGGGACACCGAGGAAAACTGTTTTTT.

J is TRBJ2-5 and V is TRBV7-2, with D tentatively TRBD1 or TRBD2 (5 bases each). In germline, CDR1 is SGHTA, CDR2 FQGNSA. Trimming left V 1 base short and J 9 bases short, with 9 bases between. This CDR3 comprises 12 residues. The CDR3 protein is CASSLVVGAQYF. CDR3 bases: TGTGCCAGCAGCTTAGTAGTGGGGGCCCAGTACTTC.

This clonotype was seen a few times. The chain recombines TRBV7-2 with TRBJ2-3; TRBD2 matches at 7 bases. The CDR3 consists of 14 residues. V lost 0 bases and J lost 5; bases outside the gene matches: 2. Per the germline V gene, CDR1 is SGHTA and CDR2 is FQGNSA. In DNA form, the CDR3 reads TGTGCCAGCAGCTTAGCCGGGGGGTTAGATACGCAGTATTTT. It translates to CASSLAGGLDTQYF.